The 30 T cell receptor beta chains presented below share a single source sample, sequenced in a study of T cells after yellow fever vaccination (dated by TCRdb to between 2017 and 2020). This sample's treatment or condition label indicates: live attenuated yellow fever vaccine strain. Receptor libraries were prepared by 5' RACE. Sequencing used an Illumina HiSeq 2500. TCRdb reran the public reads through fastp at Q25 and MiXCR, keeping productive beta chains. Rows matching on CDR3 protein sequence are summarized as one entry with the most common DNA and genes. A total of 450,000 to 650,000 distinct CDR3 sequences appear in this sample, about a fifth of them only once. 15% to 20% of the sample is held by the ten biggest clonotypes. Sample: PBMCs, taken about 20 days after the first yellow fever vaccination. These receptors all come from a man between 18 and 35 years old who received the YFV17D yellow fever vaccine.

This clonotype was observed a handful of times. This chain connects TRBV11-2 to TRBJ2-2; possibly TRBD1 for D (7 bases). The germline V gene has CDR1 SGHAT and CDR2 FQNNGV. This CDR3 spans 16 amino acids. V was clipped by 5 bases and J by 2 bases, with 15 bases between them. CDR3 sequence (DNA): TGTGCCAGCAGCCCTCAGGGGGGTACTAACACCGGGGAGCTGTTTTTT. It is translated as CASSPQGGTNTGELFF.

The chain carries TRBV7-2 and TRBJ1-1; D unclear. The CDR3 contains 14 residues. Trimming pared 1 base from V and 1 base from J, leaving 7 bases between. CDR1 is SGHTA and CDR2 is FQGNSA in the germline V gene. The CDR3 DNA reads as TGTGCCAGCAGCTTAGTTTGGGAGAACACTGAAGCTTTCTTT. This translates into CASSLVWENTEAFF.

Only a few counts were recorded for this clonotype. The chain recombines TRBV12-3 or TRBV12-4 with TRBJ2-7; 7 bases map to TRBD1. V shed 4 bases, J shed 2 bases, and the junction held 5 bases outside the gene matches. The CDR3 sequence is 14 residues long. Here the CDR3 reads CASSYGQDTYEQYF. The CDR3 DNA reads TGTGCCAGCAGTTACGGACAGGACACCTACGAGCAGTACTTC.

This clonotype was seen only a few times. The chain has TRBV5-1 and TRBJ2-4, with TRBD1 matching 9 bases. Germline CDR1 reads SGHRS; CDR2 reads YFSETQ. After removal of 7 bases from V and 7 bases from J, the junction contained 6 bases not matched to a gene. The CDR3 totals 13 residues. CDR3 sequence (DNA): TGCGCCAGCTGGGGACAGGGTGATAACATTCAGTACTTC. Translated, it gives CASWGQGDNIQYF.

The V and J genes are TRBV29-1 and TRBJ1-1; no firm D call. This CDR3 is built from 11 residues. Per germline, CDR1 SQVTM and CDR2 ANQGSEA. V lost 7 bases and J lost 1, with 7 bases in between. In DNA, the CDR3 is TGCAGCGCGTCGGGGAACACTGAAGCTTTCTTT. Translating gives CSASGNTEAFF.

This clonotype was seen many times. The V and J genes are TRBV7-9 and TRBJ2-7; 7 bases align to TRBD1. Germline V lookup: CDR1 SEHNR, CDR2 FQNEAQ (reference sequence). J was trimmed by 2 bases and V by 5 bases; bases with no gene match: 6. The CDR3 is 14 residues long. The CDR3 region is CASSPRDSTYEQYF. CDR3 nucleotides: TGTGCCAGCAGCCCCCGGGACAGTACCTACGAGCAGTACTTC.

V gene TRBV3-1 combines with J gene TRBJ1-2, with no clear D. With 0 bases removed from V and 7 bases from J, the gap between germline ends came to 21 bases. Germline CDR1 and CDR2: LGHDT and YNNKEL (reference sequence). The CDR3 covers 17 residues. The CDR3 DNA is TGTGCCAGCAGCCAAGACTTCGGCATACCATTCGGATCTGGCTACACCTTC. It translates to CASSQDFGIPFGSGYTF.

About this clonotype itself: The junction departs from germline at one end; a sequencing error may be responsible. CDR3 in DNA: TGTGCTAGCAGCCCTCGGTCGGGCTTGAGCTCCTACAATGAGCAGTTCTTC. Amino acids: CASSPRSGLSSYNEQFF. This chain joins TRBV7-7 and TRBJ2-1, with D unclear. The CDR3 has 17 amino acids. CDR1 is SSHAT and CDR2 is FNYEAQ in the germline V gene (reference sequence). Complete variable domain (other parts from reference TRBV7-7 and TRBJ2-1): GAGVSQSPRYKVTKRGQDVTLRCDPISSHATLYWYQQALGQGPEFLTYFNYEAQPDKSGLPSDRFSAERPEGSISTLTIQRTEQRDSAMYRCASSPRSGLSSYNEQFFGPGTRLTVL.

A few counts support this clonotype. V and J are TRBV20-1 and TRBJ2-4; tentatively, D is TRBD2 (5 bases). Germline CDR1 DFQATT, CDR2 SNEGSKA (reference sequence). V was shortened by 3 bases and J by 8 bases, with 11 bases between the two germline ends. The CDR3 spans 12 residues. In DNA, the CDR3 is TGCAGTGCTAGCCGGGGAAGGGACATTCAGTACTTC. Translating it yields CSASRGRDIQYF.

The CDR3 spells CASSLRGGSETQYF. The CDR3 DNA follows: TGCGCCAGCAGCCTTCGGGGGGGTTCAGAGACCCAGTACTTC. The chain has TRBV4-3 and TRBJ2-5, with 8 positions matching TRBD2. Germline lookup yields CDR1 LGHNA and CDR2 YSLEER. The CDR3 sequence is 14 residues long. V shed 4 bases, J shed 4 bases, and the junction held 5 bases outside the gene matches.

The chain uses TRBV20-1 and TRBJ2-1; 7 bases line up with TRBD2. CDR1 is DFQATT, CDR2 SNEGSKA, per germline (reference sequence). Trimming cost V 8 bases and J 3 bases; bases outside gene matches: 7. This CDR3 has 13 residues. As DNA, the CDR3 is TGCAGTTCCTGGGGGGGGGACTACAATGAGCAGTTCTTC. As protein: CSSWGGDYNEQFF.

The sample holds a few counts of this clonotype. The chain joins TRBV7-9 to TRBJ2-2; D ambiguous. Germline V lookup: CDR1 SEHNR, CDR2 FQNEAQ (reference sequence). The germline V and J ends were trimmed by 3 bases and 1 base, with 6 bases remaining between them. The length of the CDR3 is 14 residues. The CDR3 bases are TGTGCCAGCAGCTTGAGACTGAACACCGGGGAGCTGTTTTTT. Protein: CASSLRLNTGELFF.

This chain joins TRBV5-1 and TRBJ1-2, with TRBD1 as a possible D gene (5 bases). CDR3 length: 14 residues. V was clipped by 2 bases and J by 6 bases, with 14 bases between them. Germline assignment: CDR1 SGHRS and CDR2 YFSETQ. The CDR3 DNA reads TGCGCCAGCAGCTTCCAGGGAGGCGCGGATGGCTACACCTTC. Translating gives CASSFQGGADGYTF.

A remark on this clonotype: Mismatch with germline at one junction end may stem from a read error. This chain uses TRBV12-3 or TRBV12-4 with TRBJ2-3, with D possibly matching TRBD2 (5 bases). The CDR3 length is 13 residues. The CDR3 sequence: CASGLRVSDTQYF. Here the CDR3 DNA reads TGTGCCAGCGGTTTGCGGGTTTCAGATACGCAGTATTTT.

The chain links TRBV12-3 or TRBV12-4 to TRBJ2-1; D tentatively fits TRBD1 or TRBD2 (7 bases each). The length of the CDR3 is 14 residues. V was clipped by 6 bases and J by 9 bases, with 18 bases between them. The CDR3 is CASSVQGGGSEQFF. DNA for the CDR3: TGTGCCAGCAGCGTCCAGGGGGGGGGCAGTGAGCAGTTCTTC.

This clonotype has only a few counts. The chain is built from TRBV11-2 and TRBJ2-4; possibly TRBD1 for D (5 bases). The germline CDR1 and CDR2 sequences are SGHAT and FQNNGV. The CDR3 runs 13 residues. The V and J ends lost 2 bases and 8 bases respectively, with 10 bases between them. This chain's CDR3 is CASSLLEGDIQYF. CDR3 DNA sequence: TGTGCCAGCAGCTTATTGGAAGGGGACATTCAGTACTTC. Filled out from reference TRBV11-2 and TRBJ2-4, the complete variable domain reads EAGVAQSPRYKIIEKRQSVAFWCNPISGHATLYWYQQILGQGPKLLIQFQNNGVVDDSQLPKDRFSAERLKGVDSTLKIQPAKLEDSAVYLCASSLLEGDIQYFGAGTRLSVL.

The V call is TRBV4-2, the J call TRBJ1-1; unclear D gene. Germline V gene lookup returns CDR1 LGHNA and CDR2 YNFKEQ. The CDR3 contains 15 residues. Trimming removed 0 bases from V and 6 bases from J, with 14 bases in between. Written as DNA, the CDR3 is TGTGCCAGCAGCCAAGAAGAATGGGCTGGCGCTGAAGCTTTCTTT. As protein: CASSQEEWAGAEAFF.

This clonotype has ten or more counts. This chain links TRBV7-9 with TRBJ2-4; 7 positions match TRBD2. The CDR3 has 16 residues. Trimming took 3 bases from V and 0 from J; bases not matched to a gene: 5. CDR1 is SEHNR and CDR2 is FQNEAQ in the germline V gene (reference sequence). In DNA form, the CDR3 reads TGTGCCAGCAGCTTGTCTAGCGGAGTAGCCAAAAACATTCAGTACTTC. This codes for CASSLSSGVAKNIQYF. The whole variable domain, filled in from reference TRBV7-9 and TRBJ2-4, reads DTGVSQNPRHKITKRGQNVTFRCDPISEHNRLYWYRQTLGQGPEFLTYFQNEAQLEKSRLLSDRFSAERPKGSFSTLEIQRTEQGDSAMYLCASSLSSGVAKNIQYFGAGTRLSVL.

This clonotype was counted only a few times. CDR3 DNA: TGTGCCAGCAGCTTATACGGCAGGACAATAAATGAGCAGTTCTTC. Its protein is CASSLYGRTINEQFF. The chain joins TRBV7-2 to TRBJ2-1; D may be TRBD1 (5 bases). CDR3 length: 15 amino acids. Trimming removed 2 bases at V and 7 bases at J, with 15 bases between. The germline CDR1 and CDR2 sequences are SGHTA and FQGNSA.

This clonotype turned up a few times. CDR3 region: CASSQDWGRREKLFF. The CDR3 DNA sequence: TGCGCCAGCAGCCAAGATTGGGGCAGGCGGGAAAAACTGTTTTTT. The rearrangement links TRBV4-3 to TRBJ1-4; maybe TRBD1 (5 bases). Germline V gives CDR1 LGHNA, CDR2 YSLEER. Trimming pared 0 bases from V and 8 bases from J, leaving 13 bases between. CDR3 size: 15 residues.

This clonotype appeared a single time. The chain uses TRBV11-1 and TRBJ2-3; D gene ambiguous. The CDR3 runs 14 residues. The V gene lost 1 base and the J gene lost 5 bases, with 10 bases spanning the gap. From germline, CDR1 is SGHAT and CDR2 FQDESV (reference sequence). The CDR3 region is CASSLDAVIDTQYF. The CDR3 region has the DNA TGTGCCAGCAGCTTAGACGCGGTCATAGATACGCAGTATTTT.

This sequence joins TRBV11-2 and TRBJ2-7; TRBD1 might be the D (7 bases). This CDR3 comprises 17 residues. V was clipped by 5 bases and J by 0 bases, with 20 bases between them. CDR1 is SGHAT and CDR2 is FQNNGV in the germline V gene. In nucleotides, the CDR3 is TGTGCCAGCAGCCTATATCCAGGGGGGATGAGCTCCTACGAGCAGTACTTC. Amino acids: CASSLYPGGMSSYEQYF.

Only a few counts were recorded for this clonotype. This chain links TRBV5-1 with TRBJ2-7, with D unresolved. The CDR3 totals 14 residues. V lost 0 bases and J lost 9, with 16 bases in between. In germline, CDR1 is SGHRS, CDR2 YFSETQ. CDR3 in DNA: TGCGCCAGCAGCTTGGGCTCTCCCCAAAGTTTGCAGTACGTC. It is translated as CASSLGSPQSLQYV.

V is TRBV7-8 and J is TRBJ2-7; D ambiguous. Trimming took off 0 bases at V and 4 bases at J, with 4 bases between the two ends. The germline V gene has CDR1 SGHVS and CDR2 FQNEAQ. This CDR3 is built from 12 residues. CDR3 sequence (DNA): TGTGCCAGCAGCTTAGCTAAGTACGAGCAGTACGTC. It specifies CASSLAKYEQYV.

V gene TRBV5-4 combines with J gene TRBJ2-2; unclear D gene. Trimming stripped 2 bases from V and 3 bases from J, with 11 bases between. Germline CDR1 and CDR2: SGHNT and YYREEE (reference sequence). This CDR3 has 15 residues. The CDR3 region is CASSFEVGDTGELFF. Here the CDR3 DNA reads TGTGCCAGCAGCTTCGAGGTTGGGGACACCGGGGAGCTGTTTTTT.

This clonotype was recorded a few times. The gene calls are TRBV12-3 or TRBV12-4 and TRBJ1-2; 8 bases are shared with TRBD1. The CDR3 runs 13 residues. J lost 8 bases, V lost 5 bases, and 7 bases had no gene match. The CDR3 nucleotides are TGTGCCAGCAGTGCCCGGACAGGGAGCGGCTACACCTTC. Protein: CASSARTGSGYTF.

The V gene is TRBV3-1, the J gene TRBJ2-3; a possible D gene is TRBD2 (5 bases). This CDR3 contains 13 residues. V dropped 4 bases and J dropped 5 bases, with 10 bases sitting between them. The germline V gene encodes CDR1 LGHDT and CDR2 YNNKEL (reference sequence). CDR3 in amino acids: CASSPSAGDTQYF. In DNA, the CDR3 is TGTGCCAGCAGCCCAAGTGCGGGAGATACGCAGTATTTT.

The V and J genes are TRBV29-1 and TRBJ2-5; D is possibly TRBD1 (6 bases). Looked up from germline, CDR1 is SQVTM and CDR2 is ANQGSEA. Trimming took 6 bases from V and 2 from J, leaving 13 bases between them. The CDR3 covers 13 residues. CDR3 in DNA: TGCAGCGTCCCCCGGACAGATCAAGAGACCCAGTACTTC. This translates into CSVPRTDQETQYF.

The chain is built from TRBV20-1 and TRBJ2-2, with 11 bases fitting TRBD2. V shed 3 bases and J 2 bases; nucleotides not matched to a gene: 5. The CDR3 covers 16 residues. CDR1 is DFQATT and CDR2 is SNEGSKA in the germline V gene (reference sequence). The CDR3 DNA is TGCAGTGCTAGCCTAGCGGGGGGCCGAAACACCGGGGAGCTGTTTTTT. Translation gives CSASLAGGRNTGELFF.

This chain joins TRBV28 and TRBJ2-7; TRBD2 is a possible D gene (7 bases). This CDR3 is built from 12 residues. Germline CDR1 is MDHEN and CDR2 is SYDVKM. Trimming stripped 6 bases from V and 7 bases from J, with 13 bases between. Written as DNA, the CDR3 is TGTGCCAGCAGCGGGGGGCCTACGGAGCAGTACGTC. It specifies CASSGGPTEQYV.